The rows below give T cell receptor beta chains drawn from one sample of a study of blood T cell repertoires in COVID-19. Sequenced by immunoSEQ multiplex PCR; TCRdb stores in-frame clones only, minus some. The sample carries roughly 100,000 clones, less than 90% recorded once. Source material: peripheral blood. The receptors here all came from a human donor in a cohort sampled during active COVID-19. Each CDR3 is given with its conserved first and last residue. D genes are given only for firm matches. A row's size may be missing; if present it is once, few, many or a size class.

CDR3 DNA | CDR3 protein | V gene | D gene | J gene | clone size
TGTGCCAGCAGGGTGACAGGGGGCAATCAGCCCCAGCATTTT | CASRVTGGNQPQHF | TRBV28 | TRBD1 | TRBJ1-5 | .
TGTGCCAGCAGTTTCCCATTGGTAGCGGGGCAAGAGACCCAGTACTTC | CASSFPLVAGQETQYF | TRBV28 | TRBD2 | TRBJ2-5 | once
TGTGCCAGTAGTATAGCAGACAGGGGAAACAATGAGCAGTTCTTC | CASSIADRGNNEQFF | TRBV19 | TRBD1 | TRBJ2-1 | .
TGTGCCAGCAATTTTGAGGGCCAGCCCCAGCATTTT | CASNFEGQPQHF | TRBV19 | . | TRBJ1-5 | .
TGTGCCAGCAGTTTAAGAGGAATACCGTACAATGAGCAGTTCTTC | CASSLRGIPYNEQFF | TRBV27 | . | TRBJ2-1 | .
TGTGCTAGTGGTTTGGACAGATCACCCCTCCACTTT | CASGLDRSPLHF | TRBV12-5 | . | TRBJ1-6 | once
TGTGCCAGCAGCCCCGGACACAACGGAAACACCATATATTTT | CASSPGHNGNTIYF | TRBV5-4 | . | TRBJ1-3 | .
TGTGCCAGCAGCCGACAGGGGGCATCCGGAAACACCATATATTTT | CASSRQGASGNTIYF | TRBV7-8 | TRBD1 | TRBJ1-3 | .
TGTGCCAGCAGCCACAGCTCCGGGACAGGGGGCCGACAGTATTTT | CASSHSSGTGGRQYF | TRBV11-2 | TRBD1 | TRBJ2-3 | .
TGTGCCAGCAGCCAAGTTGGCAGGGACAATGAGCAGTTCTTC | CASSQVGRDNEQFF | TRBV3-1/TRBV3-2 | . | TRBJ2-1 | .
TGTGCCACCAAGGGACAGGGTACAGATACGCAGTATTTT | CATKGQGTDTQYF | TRBV2 | TRBD1 | TRBJ2-3 | .
TGTGCCAGCAGCCAAGATTCAGGCCTGAACACCGGGGAGCTGTTTTTT | CASSQDSGLNTGELFF | TRBV4-2 | . | TRBJ2-2 | once
TGCAGCGTGTCGACAGGGGGTAACACTGAAGCTTTCTTT | CSVSTGGNTEAFF | TRBV29-1 | TRBD1 | TRBJ1-1 | .
TGTGCCATCAGTGAACCGGGACAGGCCGAGGAAGCTTTCTTT | CAISEPGQAEEAFF | TRBV10-3 | TRBD1 | TRBJ1-1 | .
TGTGCCAGCAGTTTATCGGGGGAGGGCTACGAGCAGTACTTC | CASSLSGEGYEQYF | TRBV27 | TRBD2 | TRBJ2-7 | .
TGTGCCACCAGTGATCCGGGACAGGGGAGAGATACGCAGTATTTT | CATSDPGQGRDTQYF | TRBV24-1 | TRBD1 | TRBJ2-3 | .
TGTGCCAGCAGACATGGGGGCCGTAACTATGGCTACACCTTC | CASRHGGRNYGYTF | TRBV13 | . | TRBJ1-2 | .
TGTGCCAGTCGGCGGCTGATCGACTCTGGAAACACCATATATTTT | CASRRLIDSGNTIYF | TRBV6-6 | . | TRBJ1-3 | few
TGTGCCAGCAGTGAATATGTACAGGCCACCTACGAGCAGTACTTC | CASSEYVQATYEQYF | TRBV25-1 | . | TRBJ2-7 | .
TGTGCCAGCAGTCCTCTAGCTCTTACGTACAATGAGCAGTTCTTC | CASSPLALTYNEQFF | TRBV28 | . | TRBJ2-1 | .
TGTGCCAGCAGCCAAGATCAGGGACTAGCGGGGAGCACAGATACGCAGTATTTT | CASSQDQGLAGSTDTQYF | TRBV3-1/TRBV3-2 | TRBD2 | TRBJ2-3 | .
TGTGCCAGCAGCTCCCGAGCGGGACTCCCTCTGGACGAGCAGTACTTC | CASSSRAGLPLDEQYF | TRBV11-2 | TRBD2 | TRBJ2-7 | .
TGTGCCAGCAGCTTCCAGGGGATGACTGAAGCTTTCTTT | CASSFQGMTEAFF | TRBV7-9 | . | TRBJ1-1 | .
TGTGCCAGCAGTTTGGGACAGGCAAAGACGTTCGAAGAGACCCAGTACTTC | CASSLGQAKTFEETQYF | TRBV28 | TRBD1 | TRBJ2-5 | .
TGTGCCAGCGCCCCAGGGGACTCACCCCTCCACTTT | CASAPGDSPLHF | TRBV18 | . | TRBJ1-6 | .
TGTGCCAGTAGCATAACGGGGGGGAGAACTGAAGCTTTCTTT | CASSITGGRTEAFF | TRBV19 | . | TRBJ1-1 | .
TGCAGCGGCCAACAGGGGTATGAAGCGGGCATTCAGTACTTC | CSGQQGYEAGIQYF | TRBV29-1 | . | TRBJ2-4 | .
TGTGCCAGCAGCCGGGGGAAAGCGGGAGGGGTCAACGAGCAGTACTTC | CASSRGKAGGVNEQYF | TRBV2 | TRBD2 | TRBJ2-7 | .
TGTGCCAGCAGCTTACCGGGACAGGGAAATGAAAAACTGTTTTTT | CASSLPGQGNEKLFF | TRBV11-3 | TRBD1 | TRBJ1-4 | .
TGTGCCAGCAGCTTAGAGGTAGCCGAGCAGTACTTC | CASSLEVAEQYF | TRBV7-2 | . | TRBJ2-7 | .
TGCGCCAGCAGGGACGGGACAGGGCCGCTTCGGGCCAAAAACATTCAGTACTTC | CASRDGTGPLRAKNIQYF | TRBV5-1 | TRBD1 | TRBJ2-4 | few
TGCGCCAGCAGCTTGGACAGGTTCGGGGAGCTGTTTTTT | CASSLDRFGELFF | TRBV5-1 | . | TRBJ2-2 | .
TGTGCCAGCAGCCAAGATGTTGGAGGGGAGCAGTTCTTC | CASSQDVGGEQFF | TRBV3-1/TRBV3-2 | . | TRBJ2-1 | once
TGTGCCAGCAGGGGTTCAGGGTTCAATGAAAAACTGTTTTTT | CASRGSGFNEKLFF | TRBV5-4 | . | TRBJ1-4 | .
TGTGCCAGCAGCCAAGAGCCCAGGACAGGGGGCGTCACCGGGGAGCTGTTTTTT | CASSQEPRTGGVTGELFF | TRBV4-2 | TRBD1 | TRBJ2-2 | .